This T cell receptor beta chain was recorded in a study of blood T cell repertoires in COVID-19. Study as a whole: COVID-19 samples from acute and convalescent phases originated in the United States, Italy and Spain. PBMCs, B-cell-depleted T cells, or T cells provided the cDNA or gDNA that made up the material.

The CDR3 length is 16 residues. The V and J ends lost 4 bases and 0 bases, in that order; junction bases with no gene match: 7. CDR1 is SGHKS and CDR2 is YYEKEE in the germline V gene (reference sequence). How the authors handled the data: Researchers report that nucleated cell counts were estimated from reference gene primer amplification. Measured with immunoSEQ multiplex PCR; TCRdb has only the in-frame clones, and not every one. V and J calls and clone size are those listed in that table; D and trimming were worked out from the DNA. The table lists more than 15,000 clones, about 92% of them singletons.

This chain uses TRBV5-5 with TRBJ2-4; 7 positions agree with TRBD1. The sample was peripheral blood. This TCR was sampled from a woman aged 50 to 60 with active COVID-19. Here the CDR3 reads CASSKGQILAKNIQYF. CDR3 DNA sequence: TGTGCCAGCAGCAAGGGACAGATACTAGCCAAAAACATTCAGTACTTC.